This T cell receptor (beta chain) stems from a study of graft-versus-host responses after intestinal transplantation. Study-wide background: Recipients uniformly received anti-thymocyte globulin induction, followed by tacrolimus and steroids for 2 to 4 years.

Graft-derived tissue was subjected to processing to liberate intraepithelial and lamina propria lymphocytes. V dropped 11 bases and J dropped 2; count of bases not matched to a gene: 10. Germline lookup yields CDR1 LNHDA and CDR2 SQIVND (reference sequence). CDR3 size: 14 residues. This clone has more than one count but fewer than ten. Data came from immunoSEQ multiplex PCR; TCRdb stores just in-frame clones and leaves some out. The sample holds approximately 17,000 clones, about 80% seen once. Sequencing used ileum tissue, obtained less than 600 days after intestinal transplantation. V usage is TRBV19 and J usage is TRBJ2-3; TRBD1 matches at 7 bases. The clonotype originates from a human patient who received an intestinal transplant, so some T cells may come from the graft donor. Here the CDR3 DNA reads TGTGCCTCTAACCGGGACAGCTTCACAGATACGCAGTATTTT. Amino acids: CASNRDSFTDTQYF.